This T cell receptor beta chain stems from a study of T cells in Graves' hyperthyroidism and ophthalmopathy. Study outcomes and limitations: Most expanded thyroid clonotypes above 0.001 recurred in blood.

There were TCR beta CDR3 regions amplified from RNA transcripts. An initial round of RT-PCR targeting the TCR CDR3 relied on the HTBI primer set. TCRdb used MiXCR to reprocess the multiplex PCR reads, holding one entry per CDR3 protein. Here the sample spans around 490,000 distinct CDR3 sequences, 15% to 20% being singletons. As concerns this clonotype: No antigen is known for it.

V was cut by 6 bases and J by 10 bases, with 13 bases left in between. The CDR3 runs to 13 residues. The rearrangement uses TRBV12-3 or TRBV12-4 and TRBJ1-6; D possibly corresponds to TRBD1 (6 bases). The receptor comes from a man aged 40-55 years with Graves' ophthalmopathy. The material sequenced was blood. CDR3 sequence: CASRGGRGSPLHF. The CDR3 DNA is TGTGCCAGCAGGGGGGGGCGTGGATCACCCCTCCACTTT.